The next 30 T cell receptor beta chains were all read from a single sample in a study of shared clonotypes between healthy human individuals. Clones were read by immunoSEQ multiplex PCR, and TCRdb kept only the in-frame ones, dropping some. The repertoire consists of under 550,000 clones, with about 95% occurring once and the leading ten covering roughly 0.06%. Sequencing was done on a sample of naive CD4+ T cells sorted from blood. Subset indicated: CD45RA+ positively selected. All receptors come from a woman aged 25 to 39 in good health.

The chain carries TRBV19 and TRBJ1-2; maybe TRBD1 (5 bases). The germline V gene encodes CDR1 LNHDA and CDR2 SQIVND (reference sequence). Trimming removed 5 bases from V and 8 bases from J, with 15 bases in between. This CDR3 has 13 residues. CDR3 sequence reads: CASSFLGGEGYTF. Here the CDR3 DNA reads TGTGCCAGTAGTTTCCTCGGGGGAGAAGGCTACACCTTC.

The chain recombines TRBV9 with TRBJ2-6; D is possibly TRBD1 or TRBD2 (6 bases each). The germline V gene encodes CDR1 SGDLS and CDR2 YYNGEE. The V gene lost 3 bases and the J gene lost 1 base, with 20 bases spanning the gap. The length of the CDR3 is 19 residues. CDR3 DNA sequence: TGTGCCAGCAGCGCCCCGGAATGGGGGGCTAAGTCTGGGGCCAACGTCCTGACTTTC. Translation: CASSAPEWGAKSGANVLTF.

J is TRBJ2-3 and V is TRBV6-5, with a tentative D call TRBD1 (5 bases). V was trimmed by 7 bases and J by 5 bases, leaving 13 bases between them. CDR3 length equals 13 residues. Germline CDR1 reads MNHEY; CDR2 reads SVGAGI. The CDR3 protein is CASINAGKDTQYF. The CDR3 DNA follows: TGTGCCAGCATAAATGCAGGGAAAGATACGCAGTATTTT.

The CDR3 DNA follows: TGTGCCATCCAGGGCAGAACCTACGAGCAGTACTTC. Amino acids: CAIQGRTYEQYF. The chain employs TRBV10-3 and TRBJ2-7, with TRBD1 as a possible D gene (5 bases). Germline V gene lookup returns CDR1 ENHRY and CDR2 SYGVKD. V dropped 8 bases and J dropped 2 bases, with 10 bases sitting between them. The CDR3 consists of 12 residues.

The chain couples TRBV2 to TRBJ2-1; a weak D match, TRBD2 (5 bases). In germline, CDR1 is SNHLY, CDR2 FYNNEI. The CDR3 covers 12 residues. Deletions cut 3 bases from V and 9 bases from J, with 9 bases between. The CDR3 nucleotides read TGTGCCAGCAGTGAGGTAGCGTTTGAGCAGTTCTTC. Protein product: CASSEVAFEQFF. Filled out from reference TRBV2 and TRBJ2-1, the complete variable domain reads EPEVTQTPSHQVTQMGQEVILRCVPISNHLYFYWYRQILGQKVEFLVSFYNNEISEKSEIFDDQFSVERPDGSNFTLKIRSTKLEDSAMYFCASSEVAFEQFFGPGTRLTVL.

The rearrangement joins TRBV27 to TRBJ2-3; D unclear. Per the germline V gene, CDR1 is MNHEY and CDR2 is SMNVEV (reference sequence). The CDR3 runs 12 residues. Deletions cut 5 bases from V and 4 bases from J, with 7 bases between. In DNA, the CDR3 is TGTGCCAGCAGTACAAGGCCAGATACGCAGTATTTT. It translates to CASSTRPDTQYF.

The J gene is TRBJ2-2, the V gene TRBV2; TRBD1 is a possible D gene (5 bases). The ends were cut back, 5 bases at V and 6 bases at J, with 16 bases in the middle. The CDR3 sequence is 15 residues long. The germline gives CDR1 SNHLY, CDR2 FYNNEI. The CDR3, as DNA: TGTGCCAGCAGTACCCGGGCCCAGGGCGCCGGGGAGCTGTTTTTT. Amino acids: CASSTRAQGAGELFF.

DNA for the CDR3: TGCAGCGCCCGGCGGGGGACAGGGGCTGAAAAACTGTTTTTT. It translates to CSARRGTGAEKLFF. This sequence joins TRBV29-1 and TRBJ1-4, with 10 bases that match TRBD1. After removal of 7 bases from V and 7 bases from J, the junction contained 9 bases not matched to a gene. Germline lookup yields CDR1 SQVTM and CDR2 ANQGSEA. The CDR3 consists of 14 residues.

The V and J genes are TRBV25-1 and TRBJ2-2, with D uncertain. This CDR3 spans 15 amino acids. In germline, CDR1 is MGHDK, CDR2 SYGVNS. V was cut by 6 bases and J by 7 bases, with 18 bases left in between. As DNA, the CDR3 is TGTGCCAGCAGCCACCCGAGCAACCAGTTCGGGGAGCTGTTTTTT. It encodes CASSHPSNQFGELFF.

The rearrangement uses TRBV28 and TRBJ2-7, with 8 bases lining up with TRBD2. With 4 bases clipped from V and 6 bases from J, the junction kept 8 bases outside the gene matches. The CDR3 contains 14 residues. The germline V gene has CDR1 MDHEN and CDR2 SYDVKM. The CDR3 sequence: CASSSGLGGFEQYF. DNA of the CDR3: TGTGCCAGCAGTTCGGGACTAGGCGGATTCGAGCAGTACTTC.

The J gene is TRBJ2-1, the V gene TRBV7-9, with TRBD2 identical over 9 bases. V trimming: 1 base; J trimming: 7 bases; junction bases outside the gene matches: 5. Germline-derived CDR1 and CDR2 are SEHNR and FQNEAQ (reference sequence). This CDR3 comprises 15 residues. The chain's CDR3 is CASSLVREGRNEQFF. The CDR3 bases are TGTGCCAGCAGCTTAGTGCGGGAGGGCCGGAATGAGCAGTTCTTC.

This chain joins TRBV4-2 and TRBJ2-1; 10 positions match TRBD1. The V gene end was trimmed by 0 bases and the J gene end by 4 bases; junction bases not matched to a gene: 3. CDR3 length: 16 residues. The germline CDR1 and CDR2 sequences are LGHNA and YNFKEQ. CDR3: CASSQDTGQGYNEQFF. CDR3 bases: TGTGCCAGCAGCCAAGATACGGGACAGGGGTACAATGAGCAGTTCTTC.

The V gene is TRBV6-5, the J gene TRBJ1-5; a weak D match, TRBD1 (6 bases). Per germline, CDR1 MNHEY and CDR2 SVGAGI. The CDR3 loop spans 15 amino acids. V was trimmed by 4 bases and J by 5 bases, leaving 15 bases between them. CDR3 sequence: CASSFRTAMDQPQHF. CDR3 nucleotides: TGTGCCAGCAGTTTTCGGACAGCGATGGATCAGCCCCAGCATTTT.

The chain links TRBV7-3 to TRBJ2-7; 11 bases agree with TRBD2. J was trimmed by 0 bases and V by 5 bases; bases with no gene match: 12. Germline CDR1 reads SGHTA; CDR2 reads FQGTGA. The CDR3 covers 18 residues. The CDR3, as DNA: TGTGCCAGCAGCCCCCCCGCTAGCGGGAGGCCAAGCTCCTACGAGCAGTACTTC. Its translation is CASSPPASGRPSSYEQYF.

V usage is TRBV18 and J usage is TRBJ2-7; 11 nucleotides match TRBD2. The V gene's germline CDR1 is KGHSH and CDR2 LQKENI. This CDR3 has 14 amino acids. J was trimmed by 4 bases and V by 1 base; bases with no gene match: 0. CDR3 in amino acids: CASSPRLAGYEQYF. The CDR3 region has the DNA TGTGCCAGCTCACCACGACTAGCGGGATACGAGCAGTACTTC.

This chain joins TRBV2 and TRBJ2-7; a weak D match, TRBD2 (5 bases). V lost 8 bases and J 0 bases, leaving 14 bases between the germline ends. This CDR3 spans 14 amino acids. Per the germline V gene, CDR1 is SNHLY and CDR2 is FYNNEI. The CDR3 coding sequence is TGTGCCAGCCGCCCGGGATCCAGCTCCTACGAGCAGTACTTC. Protein: CASRPGSSSYEQYF.

This sequence joins TRBV7-9 and TRBJ1-5, with D uncertain. The V end lost 1 base, the J end lost 6 bases, and 10 bases lay between the germline ends. CDR3 length: 14 amino acids. Looked up from germline, CDR1 is SEHNR and CDR2 is FQNEAQ (reference sequence). DNA for the CDR3: TGTGCCAGCAGCTTAGAACTGACTGCTCAGCCCCAGCATTTT. This translates into CASSLELTAQPQHF.

The chain recombines TRBV21-1 with TRBJ1-3; the table's D call, TRBD1, was not checked against the DNA. TRBV21-1 is tagged as a pseudogene. CDR3 length equals 12 residues. The CDR3 spells CKWTTSGNTIYF. The CDR3 DNA follows: TGTAAGTGGACAACCTCTGGAAACACCATATATTTT.

About this clone: The germline gene is not matched at one end of the junction; a read error may be the cause. This chain joins TRBV5-1 and TRBJ1-1; a weak D match, TRBD1 (5 bases). Germline V gene data show CDR1 as SGHRS and CDR2 as YFSETQ. This CDR3 spans 17 amino acids. CDR3: CANSFKAEDTLNTEAFF. For the CDR3, the DNA is TGCGCCAACAGCTTTAAGGCGGAGGACACCTTGAACACTGAAGCTTTCTTT. The whole variable domain, remainder taken from reference TRBV5-1 and TRBJ1-1, is KAGVTQTPRYLIKTRGQQVTLSCSPISGHRSVSWYQQTPGQGLQFLFEYFSETQRNKGNFPGRFSGRQFSNSRSEMNVSTLELGDSALYLCANSFKAEDTLNTEAFFGQGTRLTVV.

Comments on this clone: The sample carries other DNA sequences with the same CDR3. The chain links TRBV7-6 to TRBJ2-7; no firm D call. Germline CDR1 and CDR2: SGHVS and FNYEAQ. The CDR3 is 14 amino acids. The V end lost 0 bases, the J end lost 2 bases, and 8 bases lay between the germline ends. Here the CDR3 reads CASSLAGGPYEQYF. DNA for the CDR3: TGTGCCAGCAGCTTAGCGGGCGGACCCTACGAGCAGTACTTC. The variable domain in full, with the rest retrieved from reference TRBV7-6 and TRBJ2-7, is GAGVSQSPRYKVTKRGQDVALRCDPISGHVSLYWYRQALGQGPEFLTYFNYEAQQDKSGLPNDRFSAERPEGSISTLTIQRTEQRDSAMYRCASSLAGGPYEQYFGPGTRLTVT.

The CDR3 bases are TGTGCCACCAAGGACAGGTCCACAGATACGCAGTATTTT. Protein product: CATKDRSTDTQYF. The chain employs TRBV2 and TRBJ2-3; 7 nucleotides align to TRBD1. V lost 10 bases and J lost 2; bases outside the gene matches: 6. The germline V gene has CDR1 SNHLY and CDR2 FYNNEI. CDR3 length: 13 residues.

The J gene is TRBJ1-1, the V gene TRBV11-2; D gene ambiguous. This CDR3 is 17 amino acids long. Trimming took off 5 bases at V and 7 bases at J, with 26 bases between the two ends. Per germline, CDR1 SGHAT and CDR2 FQNNGV. CDR3 amino acids: CASSPTDGRHDVGEAFF. In DNA form, the CDR3 reads TGTGCCAGCAGCCCTACTGATGGACGTCACGACGTCGGTGAAGCTTTCTTT.

The rearrangement uses TRBV6-1 and TRBJ2-5; weak D call: TRBD1 (6 bases). TRBJ2-7 explains the end of the DNA better; the J call may be wrong. This CDR3 is 14 amino acids long. Germline CDR1 is MNHNS and CDR2 is SASEGT. The CDR3 loop is CASSARQDSYEQYF. The CDR3 nucleotides are TGTGCCAGCAGTGCCCGACAGGACTCCTACGAGCAGTACTTC.

The chain employs TRBV5-1 and TRBJ2-3, with D possibly TRBD2 on 5 matching bases. The germline CDR1 and CDR2 sequences are SGHRS and YFSETQ. This CDR3 has 15 residues. The germline V and J ends were trimmed by 0 bases and 6 bases, with 14 bases remaining between them. CDR3: CASSLVVGRRDTQYF. The DNA for the CDR3 is TGCGCCAGCAGCTTGGTTGTAGGAAGGAGGGATACGCAGTATTTT.

V gene TRBV18 combines with J gene TRBJ2-3; 8 bases are a match to TRBD2. V trimming: 3 bases; J trimming: 4 bases; junction bases outside the gene matches: 12. Germline V lookup: CDR1 KGHSH, CDR2 LQKENI. This CDR3 is built from 17 residues. The CDR3 coding sequence is TGTGCCAGCTCACCCGTCCCTTCCGGGAGGGGGTCAGATACGCAGTATTTT. Translating it yields CASSPVPSGRGSDTQYF.

This clone was seen once. CDR3 sequence: CASPASVGYEQYF. CDR3 coding DNA: TGTGCCAGTCCGGCGAGTGTGGGCTACGAGCAGTACTTC. J is TRBJ2-5 and V is TRBV13; D gene uncertain. The J call may be incorrect, as the DNA end agrees better with TRBJ2-7. CDR1 and CDR2 (germline): PRHDT, FYEKMQ (reference sequence). CDR3 length: 13 amino acids.

This clone showed up just once. The V and J genes are TRBV6-1 and TRBJ2-7; the match to TRBD1 covers 8 bases. CDR1 is MNHNS, CDR2 SASEGT, per germline. With 8 bases clipped from V and 0 bases from J, the junction kept 3 bases outside the gene matches. This CDR3 comprises 13 residues. The DNA for the CDR3 is TGTGCCAGCGGGACAGGCCTCTCCTACGAGCAGTACTTC. Amino acids: CASGTGLSYEQYF.

The rearrangement joins TRBV2 to TRBJ1-4; TRBD1 matches 7 bases. V was clipped by 6 bases and J by 8 bases; unmatched bases: 9. The CDR3 covers 14 residues. Germline loops: CDR1 SNHLY, CDR2 FYNNEI. The CDR3 is CASRPDRVGEKLFF. CDR3 nucleotide sequence: TGTGCCAGCAGACCCGACAGGGTTGGGGAAAAACTGTTTTTT.

V gene TRBV5-1 combines with J gene TRBJ2-7, with 7 nucleotides matching TRBD2. This CDR3 is built from 16 residues. V lost 0 bases to trimming and J lost 6 bases; unmatched junction nucleotides: 12. Looked up from germline, CDR1 is SGHRS and CDR2 is YFSETQ. This chain's CDR3 is CASSLGSTSKSSEQYF. In nucleotides, the CDR3 is TGCGCCAGCAGCTTGGGGTCGACTAGCAAATCTTCCGAGCAGTACTTC.

The chain employs TRBV7-2 and TRBJ1-5; D gene ambiguous. CDR1 is SGHTA, CDR2 FQGNSA, per germline. The CDR3 sequence is 17 residues long. V lost 0 bases and J lost 6, with 18 bases in between. The CDR3, as DNA: TGTGCCAGCAGCTTAGCCAGAGTTTGGGTTGGGAGTCAGCCCCAGCATTTT. It encodes CASSLARVWVGSQPQHF.